Listed here is a single TCR beta chain. Its target is not known. With 60 Vbeta and 13 Jbeta primers, the PCR was carried out. Authors' processing steps: As a later analysis found, there were 80 million to 90 million unique TCR beta chains, of which some 10 million were shared. Assay used: immunoSEQ multiplex PCR; TCRdb lists only in-frame clones, some missing. Clone size and the V and J calls come from that table; the DNA yielded D and trimming. The data show approximately 210,000 clones, more than 70% seen once. The record originates from a study of cytomegalovirus exposure and HLA in healthy donors. Study-wide results and caveats: The majority of TCR sequences were rare, yet some public TCRs appeared in many donors. CMV antigen specificity was confirmed in vitro for a few CMV-associated chains. Among the sequence variants, a highly shared cluster was likely an artifact of sequencing.

Trimming stripped 8 bases from V and 2 bases from J, with 16 bases between. Germline loops: CDR1 MGHDK, CDR2 SYGVNS. CDR3 size: 15 residues. J is TRBJ1-5 and V is TRBV25-1, with D possibly being TRBD1 (5 bases). This TCR was sampled from a woman between 40 and 50 years old in good health and CMV-seronegative. Source material: PBMCs. CDR3 protein: CASEPGVGGNQPQHF. In DNA form, the CDR3 reads TGTGCCAGCGAGCCGGGGGTCGGGGGCAATCAGCCCCAGCATTTT.